The T cell receptor beta chain described here comes from a study of blood T cell repertoires in COVID-19. Study as a whole: PBMCs, B-cell-depleted T cells, or T cells were the source of the cDNA or gDNA that made up the material.

The CDR3 is made up of 13 amino acids. Germline V gene sequence: CDR1 SGHDN, CDR2 FVKESK. Trimming cost V 1 base and J 6 bases; bases outside gene matches: 1. Study processing details: Reference gene primers were amplified, and this amplification served to estimate nucleated cell counts. Generated by immunoSEQ multiplex PCR, the TCRdb table keeps only in-frame clones and is missing some. From that table come the V and J calls and clone size; the DNA was used to work out D and trimming. The sample lists approximately 170,000 clones, around 84% occurring once. Cohort assignment relied on participant-reported clinical history.

The J gene is TRBJ2-5, the V gene TRBV14; TRBD2 matches at 8 bases. Sequenced material: PBMCs or T cells enriched from blood (not recorded which). The receptor's source is a man aged 35 to 55 who had recovered from COVID-19. The CDR3 loop reads CASSQAGGQTQYF. CDR3 coding DNA: TGTGCCAGCAGCCAAGCGGGGGGGCAGACCCAGTACTTC.